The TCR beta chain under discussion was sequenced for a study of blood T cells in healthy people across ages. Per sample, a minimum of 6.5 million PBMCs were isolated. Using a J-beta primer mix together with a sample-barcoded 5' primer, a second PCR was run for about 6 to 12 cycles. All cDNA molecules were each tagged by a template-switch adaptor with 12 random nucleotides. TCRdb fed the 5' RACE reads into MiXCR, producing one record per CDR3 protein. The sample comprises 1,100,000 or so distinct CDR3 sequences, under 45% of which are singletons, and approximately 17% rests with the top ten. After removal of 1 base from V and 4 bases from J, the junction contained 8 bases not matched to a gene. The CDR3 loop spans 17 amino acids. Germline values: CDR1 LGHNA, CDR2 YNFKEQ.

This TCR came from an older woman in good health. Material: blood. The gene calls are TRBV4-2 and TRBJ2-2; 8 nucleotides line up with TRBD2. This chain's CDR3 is CASSQVGLAGGTGELFF. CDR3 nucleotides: TGTGCCAGCAGCCAAGTGGGGCTAGCGGGTGGCACCGGGGAGCTGTTTTTT.